A selection of T cell receptor beta chains follows, all from one sample in a study of blood T cell repertoires in COVID-19. Libraries were prepared by immunoSEQ multiplex PCR; TCRdb keeps only in-frame clonotypes and omits some of them. In the table there are about 300,000 clones, around nine tenths of which are singletons. Source material: peripheral blood. The source is a man in his 70s with acute or convalescent COVID-19. Each CDR3 is given with its conserved first and last residue. D genes are given only for firm matches. Size values are once, few and many counts, or a class for expanded clones, and some rows have none.

v_gene,j_gene,abundance,d_gene,CDR3aa,CDR3nt
TRBV2,TRBJ2-7,.,.,CASSGDYEQYF,TGTGCCAGCAGCGGGGATTACGAGCAGTACTTC
TRBV9,TRBJ1-1,.,.,CASSLSVSTEAFF,TGTGCCAGCAGCCTGAGTGTTAGCACTGAAGCTTTCTTT
TRBV28,TRBJ2-5,.,TRBD2,CASITGGTREETQYF,TGTGCCAGCATCACGGGAGGGACTAGGGAAGAGACCCAGTACTTC
TRBV4-2,TRBJ2-1,.,TRBD2,CASSPGTSGKNEQFF,TGTGCCAGCAGTCCCGGGACTAGCGGGAAAAATGAGCAGTTCTTC
TRBV28,TRBJ2-5,.,TRBD2,CASSLVGGETQYF,TGTGCCAGCAGTTTAGTGGGGGGGGAGACCCAGTACTTC
TRBV6-2/TRBV6-3,TRBJ2-3,.,.,CASSYSKAGSTDTQYF,TGTGCCAGCAGTTACTCGAAGGCAGGGAGCACAGATACGCAGTATTTT
TRBV4-3,TRBJ2-1,.,TRBD2,CASSPDAAGGSYNEQFF,TGCGCCAGCAGCCCCGACGCGGCGGGAGGAAGTTACAATGAGCAGTTCTTC
TRBV5-1,TRBJ2-1,.,TRBD2,CASSLEGLAGGEQFF,TGCGCCAGCAGCTTGGAGGGACTAGCGGGAGGGGAACAGTTCTTC
TRBV24-1,TRBJ1-3,once,.,CAIISGRVVPGNTIYF,TGTGCCATTATTTCGGGCAGGGTGGTTCCTGGAAACACCATATATTTT
TRBV12-3/TRBV12-4,TRBJ1-2,.,.,CATQGLDYGYTF,TGTGCCACCCAGGGATTGGACTATGGCTACACCTTC
TRBV3-1/TRBV3-2,TRBJ1-1,.,TRBD1,CASSRNRGNTEAFF,TGTGCCAGCAGCCGCAACAGGGGGAACACTGAAGCTTTCTTT
TRBV10-3,TRBJ2-3,.,TRBD2,CAISDGGGALSDTQYF,TGTGCCATCAGTGATGGCGGGGGGGCCTTATCAGATACGCAGTATTTT
TRBV15,TRBJ2-5,.,.,CATSRDIAPRAQYF,TGTGCCACCAGCAGAGATATTGCACCTCGGGCCCAGTACTTC
TRBV4-3,TRBJ2-1,.,TRBD2,CASSQLSGVSYNEQFF,TGCGCCAGCAGCCAGCTAAGCGGGGTCTCCTACAATGAGCAGTTCTTC
TRBV9,TRBJ1-4,.,.,CASRGIDSSNEKLFF,TGTGCCAGCAGGGGAATTGACAGTAGTAATGAAAAACTGTTTTTT
TRBV4-3,TRBJ2-1,.,.,CASSHVRDWDNEQFF,TGCGCCAGCAGCCACGTACGGGACTGGGACAATGAGCAGTTCTTC
TRBV4-1,TRBJ1-4,few,.,CASSQVGTANEKLFF,TGCGCCAGCAGCCAAGTCGGGACTGCTAATGAAAAACTGTTTTTT
TRBV6-5,TRBJ1-5,few,.,CASSQSNQPQHF,TGTGCCAGCAGCCAGAGCAATCAGCCCCAGCATTTT
TRBV28,TRBJ1-2,.,.,CASTTGHPDGKYGYTF,TGTGCCAGCACTACGGGACACCCAGACGGGAAGTATGGCTACACCTTC
TRBV6-6,TRBJ2-2,.,TRBD2,CASSRTSGGAVGELFF,TGTGCCAGCAGCAGGACTAGCGGGGGGGCAGTCGGGGAGCTGTTTTTT
TRBV28,TRBJ1-1,.,.,CASSSPGLNTEAFF,TGTGCCAGCAGTTCGCCGGGGTTGAACACTGAAGCTTTCTTT
TRBV7-2,TRBJ2-1,.,TRBD2,CASSLVGTSGKNEQFF,TGTGCCAGCAGCTTAGTAGGGACTAGCGGGAAGAATGAGCAGTTCTTC
TRBV6-6,TRBJ2-7,.,.,CASKRPQSYEQYF,TGTGCCAGCAAGAGGCCCCAATCCTACGAGCAGTACTTC
TRBV18,TRBJ1-2,once,TRBD1,CASSPRTGFNYGYTF,TGTGCCAGCTCACCTAGGACAGGCTTTAACTATGGCTACACCTTC
TRBV3-1/TRBV3-2,TRBJ1-5,many,.,CASSQGGSNQPQHF,TGTGCCAGCAGCCAAGGTGGCAGTAATCAGCCCCAGCATTTT
TRBV5-1,TRBJ1-1,.,.,CASSLNGGTDTEAFF,TGCGCCAGCAGCTTAAATGGGGGCACGGACACTGAAGCTTTCTTT
TRBV10-3,TRBJ1-3,.,.,CAISESRAAGNTIYF,TGTGCCATCAGTGAGAGCAGGGCGGCTGGAAACACCATATATTTT
TRBV7-2,TRBJ2-3,.,TRBD1,CASSIQTGGTDTQYF,TGTGCCAGCAGCATACAGACAGGGGGCACAGATACGCAGTATTTT
TRBV5-6,TRBJ2-7,once,TRBD2,CASYRTSVAYEQYF,TGTGCCAGCTACCGGACTAGCGTGGCCTACGAGCAGTACTTC
TRBV28,TRBJ2-5,.,TRBD1,CASSSGQGLETQYF,TGTGCCAGCAGTTCGGGACAGGGATTGGAGACCCAGTACTTC
TRBV6-1,TRBJ2-2,.,.,CASSDGLGTGELFF,TGTGCCAGCAGTGACGGACTCGGGACCGGGGAGCTGTTTTTT
TRBV6-5,TRBJ2-1,.,TRBD2,CASLRLAGGGNEQFF,TGTGCCAGCCTGAGACTAGCGGGAGGGGGGAATGAGCAGTTCTTC
TRBV28,TRBJ2-1,.,TRBD1,CASSNQGASSYNEQFF,TGTGCCAGCAGTAACCAGGGGGCTAGCTCCTACAATGAGCAGTTCTTC
TRBV7-9,TRBJ1-1,few,TRBD1,CASRGQGRDTEAFF,TGTGCCAGCAGGGGACAGGGCAGGGACACTGAAGCTTTCTTT
TRBV12-2,TRBJ1-4,.,.,CASRREKRGQNEKLFF,TGTGCAAGTCGCCGTGAGAAGAGGGGGCAAAATGAAAAACTGTTTTTT
TRBV5-4,TRBJ2-1,few,TRBD2,CASSQRAGAGNEQFF,TGTGCCAGCAGCCAACGAGCGGGAGCGGGGAATGAGCAGTTCTTC
TRBV5-1,TRBJ1-2,.,.,CASGGLPGHSNYGYTF,TGCGCCAGCGGCGGATTACCGGGACACTCTAACTATGGCTACACCTTC
TRBV18,TRBJ2-3,.,.,CASSPSADTQYF,TGTGCCAGCTCGCCCTCGGCAGATACGCAGTATTTT
TRBV19,TRBJ2-3,.,TRBD2,CASSQLGGSSTDTQYF,TGTGCCAGTAGCCAACTCGGGGGGTCTAGCACAGATACGCAGTATTTT
TRBV3-1/TRBV3-2,TRBJ2-2,.,TRBD2,CASSRLLAGVTGELFF,TGTGCCAGCAGCCGCCTTCTAGCGGGAGTCACCGGGGAGCTGTTTTTT
TRBV7-2,TRBJ2-1,.,TRBD2,CASSLVWRGASYNEQFF,TGTGCCAGCAGCTTAGTGTGGCGGGGGGCCTCCTACAATGAGCAGTTCTTC
TRBV7-2,TRBJ1-1,.,TRBD1,CASSTRTGRTEAFF,TGTGCCAGCAGCACCCGGACAGGACGAACTGAAGCTTTCTTT
TRBV27,TRBJ2-7,many,TRBD1,CASSGGRQGPLEQYF,TGTGCCAGCAGTGGAGGGAGACAGGGGCCCCTAGAGCAGTACTTC
TRBV4-3,TRBJ1-4,.,.,CASSQDYRENEKLFF,TGCGCCAGCAGCCAAGATTACAGGGAAAATGAAAAACTGTTTTTT
TRBV19,TRBJ1-2,once,TRBD1,CASSMQGALFGGYTF,TGTGCCAGTAGTATGCAGGGGGCGCTTTTCGGTGGCTACACCTTC
TRBV19,TRBJ1-6,.,.,CASSIQGGNSPLHF,TGTGCCAGTAGTATCCAGGGAGGCAATTCACCCCTCCACTTT
TRBV3-1/TRBV3-2,TRBJ2-1,.,TRBD2,CASSLSPGTIEDEQFF,TGTGCCAGCAGCCTATCCCCCGGGACTATCGAGGATGAGCAGTTCTTC
TRBV30,TRBJ2-5,.,.,CAWSPQQETQYF,TGTGCCTGGAGTCCACAGCAAGAGACCCAGTACTTC
TRBV6-2/TRBV6-3,TRBJ1-1,.,.,CASSSVNTEAFF,TGTGCCAGCAGTTCAGTGAACACTGAAGCTTTCTTT
TRBV7-2,TRBJ1-6,.,.,CASSLARIEGWNSPLHF,TGTGCCAGCAGCTTAGCAAGGATCGAGGGATGGAATTCACCCCTCCACTTT
TRBV4-2,TRBJ2-2,.,TRBD1,CASSPGTGGATGELFF,TGTGCCAGCAGCCCCGGGACAGGGGGCGCAACCGGGGAGCTGTTTTTT
TRBV5-1,TRBJ2-7,.,TRBD1,CASSRMGTGTVYEQYF,TGCGCCAGCAGCCGCATGGGGACCGGGACAGTTTACGAGCAGTACTTC
TRBV27,TRBJ2-3,.,.,CASSLMASGTDTQYF,TGTGCCAGCAGTTTAATGGCTAGCGGCACAGATACGCAGTATTTT
TRBV13,TRBJ2-7,.,TRBD1,CASSKRDRGSTYEQYF,TGTGCCAGCAGCAAACGGGACAGGGGGTCAACCTACGAGCAGTACTTC
TRBV10-3,TRBJ1-4,.,TRBD1,CASNRGWSEKLFF,TGTGCCAGCAACAGGGGATGGAGTGAAAAACTGTTTTTT
TRBV7-9,TRBJ1-2,few,TRBD1,CASSLTPLDRAEGYTF,TGTGCCAGCAGCTTAACGCCCCTGGACAGGGCGGAAGGCTACACCTTC
TRBV15,TRBJ1-3,.,.,CATSNPGQWGSSGNTIYF,TGTGCCACCAGCAACCCAGGACAGTGGGGGAGCTCTGGAAACACCATATATTTT
TRBV6-2/TRBV6-3,TRBJ1-2,.,.,CASSSGSYGYTF,TGTGCCAGCAGTTCAGGCAGCTATGGCTACACCTTC
TRBV7-2,TRBJ2-1,once,TRBD2,CASSLIAGGNNEQFF,TGTGCCAGCAGCTTAATAGCGGGGGGGAACAATGAGCAGTTCTTC
TRBV7-2,TRBJ1-5,once,.,CASSSSGARNQPQHF,TGTGCCAGCAGCTCCTCAGGGGCGAGGAATCAGCCCCAGCATTTT